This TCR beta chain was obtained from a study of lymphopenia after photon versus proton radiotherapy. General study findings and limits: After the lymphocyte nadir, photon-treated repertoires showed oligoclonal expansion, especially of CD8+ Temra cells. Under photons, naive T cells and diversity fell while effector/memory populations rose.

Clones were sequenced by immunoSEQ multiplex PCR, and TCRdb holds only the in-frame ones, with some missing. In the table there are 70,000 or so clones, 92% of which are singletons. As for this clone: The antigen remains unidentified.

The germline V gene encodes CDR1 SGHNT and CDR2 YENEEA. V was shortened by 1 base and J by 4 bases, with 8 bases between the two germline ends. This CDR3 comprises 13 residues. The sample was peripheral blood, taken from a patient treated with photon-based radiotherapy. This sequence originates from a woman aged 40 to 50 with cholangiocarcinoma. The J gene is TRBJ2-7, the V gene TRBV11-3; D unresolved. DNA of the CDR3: TGTGCCAGCAGCTTAGGGTCGTCTTACGAGCAGTACTTC. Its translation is CASSLGSSYEQYF.